The present T cell receptor beta chain was sequenced within a study of naive and memory T cell subsets. Points from the study as a whole: Possibly reflecting memory cells re-expressing CD45RA, a few larger clonotypes occurred in naive repertoires, especially CD8.

From the second PCR step, alpha and beta chains were amplified apart. In this sample, this clonotype turned up many times. The antigen is not known. An equimolar mix of two oligonucleotides served as the beta constant-region primer for TRBC1 and TRBC2. Nested alpha and beta constant-region primers with the SP2 primer drove four PCR rounds on ligated cDNA. Ligation attached a single-stranded oligonucleotide with a 12-nucleotide UMI and the SP2 primer to the cDNA 3' end. TCRdb ran MiXCR on the UMI-ligation and nested PCR reads and lists one entry per CDR3 protein. Altogether some 82,000 distinct CDR3 sequences are present, about 11% being singletons, with the ten largest covering just over 0.13%. The V segment lost 2 bases and the J segment 9 bases; nucleotides outside the gene matches: 8. The CDR3 contains 15 residues. The V gene's germline CDR1 is SGHTA and CDR2 FQGNSA.

The material sequenced was naive CD4+ T cells from blood. The chain recombines TRBV7-2 with TRBJ2-1; 9 bases match TRBD2. This clonotype was sampled from a human donor in good health. CDR3 residues: CASSLTGTSLSEQFF. CDR3 bases: TGTGCCAGCAGCTTAACCGGGACTAGCTTATCTGAGCAGTTCTTC.